The clone carrying this T cell receptor (beta chain) was detected a few times. Its matching antigen is unknown. The data are from a study of STAT5B mutations in CD4+ large granular lymphocyte leukemia. Findings and limits, study-wide: Without putative leukemic clones, patient CD4-sorted repertoires remained more clonal than healthy CD4+ repertoires.

This was a survey-level run. In the original workflow: A productive frequency of 2.59 x 10-5 was the lowest detectable. The assay was immunoSEQ multiplex PCR, and TCRdb's table has in-frame clones only and misses some. The V and J calls and clone size are taken from that table; D and trimming were inferred from the DNA. Of some 38,000 clones detected, 85% appear once; the ten largest clones hold roughly 1.2%. Germline CDR1 reads MDHEN; CDR2 reads SYDVKM. Trimming removed 3 bases from V and 6 bases from J, with 8 bases in between. The CDR3 runs 12 residues. The receptor was isolated from a human donor in good health. The gene calls are TRBV28 and TRBJ1-2, with D perhaps matching TRBD1 (5 bases). Sequencing was carried out using CD4+ T cells from blood buffy coats. CDR3 nucleotides: TGTGCCAGCAGTTTGCGCAGGGATGGCTACACCTTC. As protein: CASSLRRDGYTF.